This TCR beta chain emerged from a study of T-cell memory formation after mild COVID-19. On the study more broadly: Clusters were largely donor specific.

From the 5' RACE reads, TCRdb called clonotypes with MiXCR, one entry per CDR3 protein. The sample contains 350,000 to 500,000 distinct CDR3 sequences, around a quarter of which appear only once. Overall study findings and caveats: A balance of CD4 and CD8 characterized clones contracting day 15 to 85, whereas later expanders leaned CD4+.

CDR3 length: 13 residues. With V trimmed by 5 bases and J by 8 bases, 8 bases remained unmatched. Germline values: CDR1 SGHRS, CDR2 YFSETQ. This clonotype was seen a handful of times. Its antigen is not identified. Material: PBMCs or a T cell subset sorted from them (not recorded which). This clonotype was obtained from an adult woman who had mild COVID-19 (a few samples of this study predate the infection). Cell type and time point are not known. V and J are TRBV5-1 and TRBJ1-2; 8 nucleotides match TRBD1. The CDR3 loop reads CASSYDRGGGYTF. The CDR3 DNA is TGCGCCAGCAGTTACGACAGGGGAGGCGGCTACACCTTC.